The 14 T cell receptor beta chains presented below share a single source sample, sequenced in a study of CD8 T cells in Susac syndrome. A quantity of roughly 0.5 to 1 ug RNA underwent reverse transcription using random hexamers. MiXCR, applied by TCRdb to the immunoSEQ multiplex PCR reads, yields one record per CDR3 protein. The sample carries about 49,000 distinct CDR3 sequences, approximately 93% recorded once. Sequenced input: CD8+ T cells from PBMCs. These receptors were obtained from a human donor in good health.

V usage is TRBV5-1 and J usage is TRBJ2-3, with 8 bases identical to TRBD2. In germline, CDR1 is SGHRS, CDR2 YFSETQ. This CDR3 comprises 15 residues. V lost 1 base, J lost 3 bases, and 4 bases stayed unmatched. The CDR3: CASSLLSGGTDTQYF. The CDR3 region has the DNA TGCGCCAGCAGCTTGTTGAGCGGGGGAACAGATACGCAGTATTTT.

The rearrangement joins TRBV20-1 to TRBJ1-5; D uncertain. This CDR3 region has 13 residues. From germline, CDR1 is DFQATT and CDR2 SNEGSKA (reference sequence). V was pared by 1 base and J by 7 bases, with 11 bases between. DNA for the CDR3: TGCAGTGCTAGAGGATCTGGGCACCAGCCCCAGCATTTT. It is translated as CSARGSGHQPQHF.

This clonotype showed up just once. The chain combines TRBV27 with TRBJ1-2, with D hard to call. Per germline, CDR1 MNHEY and CDR2 SMNVEV (reference sequence). V lost 4 bases, J lost 8 bases, and 17 bases lay in between. This CDR3 has 14 residues. CDR3 residues: CASSYSGPPLGYTF. In nucleotides, the CDR3 is TGTGCCAGCAGTTATAGTGGGCCCCCACTGGGCTACACCTTC.

CDR3 sequence reads: CSAPGLQEQFF. CDR3 DNA: TGCAGTGCTCCCGGGCTTCAGGAGCAGTTCTTC. V is TRBV20-1 and J is TRBJ2-1; the D is unclear. V gave up 5 bases and J gave up 10 bases, with 12 bases separating them. The CDR3 is 11 amino acids. CDR1 DFQATT and CDR2 SNEGSKA come from the germline V gene (reference sequence).

The V call is TRBV5-1, the J call TRBJ2-7; D gene ambiguous. The CDR3 loop spans 15 amino acids. The germline V gene has CDR1 SGHRS and CDR2 YFSETQ. V was cut by 0 bases and J by 0 bases, with 10 bases left in between. This CDR3 reads CASSLAGPVSYEQYF. In DNA, the CDR3 is TGCGCCAGCAGCTTGGCCGGACCGGTCTCCTACGAGCAGTACTTC. The full variable domain, rest sourced from reference TRBV5-1 and TRBJ2-7, is KAGVTQTPRYLIKTRGQQVTLSCSPISGHRSVSWYQQTPGQGLQFLFEYFSETQRNKGNFPGRFSGRQFSNSRSEMNVSTLELGDSALYLCASSLAGPVSYEQYFGPGTRLTVT.

CDR3 loop: CSVEGWAGVQRTQYF. Written as DNA, the CDR3 is TGCAGCGTTGAAGGGTGGGCAGGGGTTCAACGTACGCAGTATTTT. The V call is TRBV29-1, the J call TRBJ2-3, with D perhaps TRBD1 (6 bases). CDR3 length equals 15 residues. V was trimmed by 1 base and J by 8 bases, leaving 19 bases between them. CDR1 is SQVTM and CDR2 is ANQGSEA in the germline V gene.

V and J are TRBV29-1 and TRBJ1-1; the D is unclear. This CDR3 is built from 12 residues. Germline V gene lookup returns CDR1 SQVTM and CDR2 ANQGSEA. V lost 5 bases and J 6 bases, leaving 13 bases between the germline ends. Written as DNA, the CDR3 is TGCAGCGTTAAGGGTGACTCCTCTGAAGCTTTCTTT. This sequence encodes CSVKGDSSEAFF.

The J gene is TRBJ1-1, the V gene TRBV5-1, with D possibly TRBD1 on 5 matching bases. This CDR3 has 18 amino acids. V lost 4 bases to trimming and J lost 0 bases, with 22 bases between them. In germline, CDR1 is SGHRS, CDR2 YFSETQ. In nucleotides, the CDR3 is TGCGCCAGCAGCCATTACCCTGGGGCGTCTATGGTGAACACTGAAGCTTTCTTT. This translates into CASSHYPGASMVNTEAFF.

The rearrangement uses TRBV3-1 and TRBJ2-1; D is uncertain. CDR1 LGHDT and CDR2 YNNKEL come from the germline V gene (reference sequence). The V and J ends lost 4 bases and 5 bases respectively, with 6 bases between them. CDR3 length: 12 residues. CDR3 region: CASSRADNEQFF. As DNA, the CDR3 is TGTGCCAGCAGCCGAGCCGACAATGAGCAGTTCTTC.

The V and J genes are TRBV29-1 and TRBJ2-3; 12 bases align to TRBD2. CDR3 size: 18 residues. V dropped 2 bases and J dropped 1; count of bases not matched to a gene: 10. The V gene's germline CDR1 is SQVTM and CDR2 ANQGSEA. CDR3: CSVETGTSGSGGTDTQYF. The CDR3 DNA reads as TGCAGCGTTGAAACCGGGACTAGCGGGTCGGGGGGCACAGATACGCAGTATTTT.

The CDR3 nucleotides read TGTGCCAGCAGCAGTAGCGGGTATGAGCAGTTCTTC. The encoded protein is CASSSSGYEQFF. The chain is built from TRBV7-9 and TRBJ2-1, with TRBD2 matching 7 bases. The trim removed 5 bases at V and 8 bases at J, leaving 3 bases unmatched. The CDR3 extends over 12 amino acids. Germline-derived CDR1 and CDR2 are SEHNR and FQNEAQ (reference sequence).

CDR3 loop: CASSLERGTYEQYF. In DNA, the CDR3 is TGCGCCAGCAGCTTGGAACGGGGTACCTACGAGCAGTACTTC. The chain recombines TRBV5-1 with TRBJ2-7, with TRBD2 as a possible D gene (5 bases). Germline V gene lookup returns CDR1 SGHRS and CDR2 YFSETQ. V was trimmed by 0 bases and J by 2 bases, leaving 9 bases between them. The CDR3 consists of 14 residues.

This clonotype occurred once. The CDR3 here is CASSPPEGGHGYTF. The CDR3 coding sequence is TGCGCCAGCAGCCCCCCTGAGGGTGGCCATGGCTACACCTTC. V and J are TRBV4-1 and TRBJ1-2, with D unresolved. There are 14 residues in the CDR3. Germline CDR1 and CDR2: MGHRA and YSYEKL. Deletions cut 4 bases from V and 6 bases from J, with 15 bases between.

The chain uses TRBV5-1 and TRBJ2-7, with 9 bases fitting TRBD1. Germline-derived CDR1 and CDR2 are SGHRS and YFSETQ. CDR3 length: 13 amino acids. After removal of 4 bases from V and 4 bases from J, the junction contained 3 bases not matched to a gene. This CDR3 reads CASSGDRVYEQYF. Here the CDR3 DNA reads TGCGCCAGCAGCGGGGACAGGGTTTACGAGCAGTACTTC.